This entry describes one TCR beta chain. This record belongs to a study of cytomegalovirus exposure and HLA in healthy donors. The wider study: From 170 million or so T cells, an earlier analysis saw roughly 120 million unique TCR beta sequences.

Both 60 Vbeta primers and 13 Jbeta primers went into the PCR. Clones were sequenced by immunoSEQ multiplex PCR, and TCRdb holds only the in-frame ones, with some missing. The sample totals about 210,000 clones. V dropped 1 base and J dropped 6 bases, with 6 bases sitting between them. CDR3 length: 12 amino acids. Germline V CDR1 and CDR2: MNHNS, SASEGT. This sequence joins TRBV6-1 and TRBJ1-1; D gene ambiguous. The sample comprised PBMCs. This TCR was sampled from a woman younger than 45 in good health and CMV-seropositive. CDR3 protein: CASSEGSAEAFF. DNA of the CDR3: TGTGCCAGCAGTGAAGGGAGCGCTGAAGCTTTCTTT.